Each of the 32 T cell receptor beta chains below was sequenced from the same sample in a study of blood T cell repertoires in COVID-19. Libraries were prepared by immunoSEQ multiplex PCR; TCRdb keeps only in-frame clonotypes and omits some of them. The repertoire includes 30,000 to 40,000 clones, 93% of them detected once, and approximately 0.95% sits in the top ten. The source material was peripheral blood. Source of these receptors: a male donor with active COVID-19.

This sequence joins TRBV19 and TRBJ1-5; 12 bases agree with TRBD1. V shed 7 bases and J 0 bases; nucleotides not matched to a gene: 7. The CDR3 has 17 amino acids. Germline CDR1 reads LNHDA; CDR2 reads SQIVND (reference sequence). Here the CDR3 reads CASKGQGAYYSNQPQHF. CDR3 bases: TGTGCCAGTAAGGGACAGGGGGCTTATTATAGCAATCAGCCCCAGCATTTT.

In this sample, this clone turned up once. This chain links TRBV19 with TRBJ1-2; no reliable D call. V was clipped by 6 bases and J by 1 base, with 15 bases between them. CDR3 length: 15 residues. The germline V gene has CDR1 LNHDA and CDR2 SQIVND (reference sequence). The CDR3 reads CASSAEAPFNYGYTF. CDR3 DNA sequence: TGTGCCAGTAGCGCGGAAGCACCATTTAACTATGGCTACACCTTC.

This CDR3 is CASSFEAGVPNEQFF. CDR3 bases: TGCGCCAGCAGCTTCGAAGCGGGGGTTCCTAATGAGCAGTTCTTC. The chain combines TRBV5-1 with TRBJ2-1; 8 bases are a match to TRBD2. The trim removed 2 bases at V and 7 bases at J, leaving 8 bases unmatched. This CDR3 has 15 residues. CDR1 and CDR2 (germline): SGHRS, YFSETQ.

This chain joins TRBV18 and TRBJ1-5, with 7 bases lining up with TRBD1. Germline values: CDR1 KGHSH, CDR2 LQKENI. The junction had 9 bases not matched to a gene; V was cut back by 4 bases and J by 6 bases. CDR3 size: 15 residues. The CDR3 DNA follows: TGTGCCAGCTCACTCGGGACAGACGCGGTTCAGCCCCAGCATTTT. Protein product: CASSLGTDAVQPQHF. Supplemented by reference TRBV18 and TRBJ1-5, the full variable domain reads NAGVMQNPRHLVRRRGQEARLRCSPMKGHSHVYWYRQLPEEGLKFMVYLQKENIIDESGMPKERFSAEFPKEGPSILRIQQVVRGDSAAYFCASSLGTDAVQPQHFGDGTRLSIL.

The gene calls are TRBV19 and TRBJ2-7; tentative D call: TRBD2 (6 bases). Germline lookup yields CDR1 LNHDA and CDR2 SQIVND (reference sequence). Trimming left V 5 bases short and J 0 bases short, with 14 bases between. This CDR3 contains 15 residues. DNA for the CDR3: TGTGCCAGTAGTCCCGGGACTGGAAGCTCCTACGAGCAGTACTTC. Translating gives CASSPGTGSSYEQYF. Drawing the rest from reference TRBV19 and TRBJ2-7, the complete variable domain is DGGITQSPKYLFRKEGQNVTLSCEQNLNHDAMYWYRQDPGQGLRLIYYSQIVNDFQKGDIAEGYSVSREKKESFPLTVTSAQKNPTAFYLCASSPGTGSSYEQYFGPGTRLTVT.

This chain joins TRBV5-8 and TRBJ1-6, with a possible D match to TRBD1 (6 bases). The CDR3 length is 14 residues. V was cut by 2 bases and J by 7 bases, with 10 bases left in between. Germline CDR1 SGHTS, CDR2 YDEGEE. The CDR3 is CASSFRDNNSPLHF. For the CDR3, the DNA is TGTGCCAGCAGCTTTAGGGACAACAATTCACCCCTCCACTTT.

The V and J genes are TRBV7-2 and TRBJ2-6, with 7 bases lining up with TRBD1. Germline V gives CDR1 SGHTA, CDR2 FQGNSA. J gave up 5 bases and V 5 bases, and 12 bases lay outside the gene matches. The CDR3 length is 17 residues. The CDR3 DNA is TGTGCCAGCAGCCCAACAGGGGACCTCTGGAGGGCCAACGTCCTGACTTTC. Its translation is CASSPTGDLWRANVLTF.

The sample holds one count of this clone. This rearrangement joins TRBV3-1 (or the pseudogene TRBV3-2) to TRBJ1-1; 9 bases map to TRBD1. The trim removed 6 bases at V and 4 bases at J, leaving 6 bases unmatched. The CDR3 spans 14 residues. CDR1 LGHDT and CDR2 YNNKEL come from the germline V gene (reference sequence). CDR3 nucleotides: TGTGCCAGCAGGGGACAGGGAGGTTTCACTGAAGCTTTCTTT. It is translated as CASRGQGGFTEAFF.

The chain uses TRBV27 and TRBJ2-7; 7 bases fit TRBD1. CDR3 length: 15 residues. CDR1 MNHEY and CDR2 SMNVEV come from the germline V gene (reference sequence). With 5 bases clipped from V and 2 bases from J, the junction kept 9 bases outside the gene matches. CDR3 in DNA: TGTGCCAGCAGTCCCTCGACAGGGATCGCCTACGAGCAGTACTTC. Translated, it gives CASSPSTGIAYEQYF.

The chain links TRBV7-3 to TRBJ2-3; 9 nucleotides match TRBD2. The CDR3 length is 15 residues. Germline V lookup: CDR1 SGHTA, CDR2 FQGTGA. V gave up 3 bases and J gave up 5 bases; unmatched junction bases: 6. The CDR3 bases are TGTGCCAGCAGCTTCGCTGGCGGGGGGGTAGATACGCAGTATTTT. This gives the protein CASSFAGGGVDTQYF.

The chain employs TRBV3-1 (or the pseudogene TRBV3-2) and TRBJ2-3, with D maybe TRBD1 (5 bases). V was trimmed by 0 bases and J by 3 bases, leaving 10 bases between them. This CDR3 region has 15 residues. Germline V lookup: CDR1 LGHDT, CDR2 YNNKEL (reference sequence). Here the CDR3 reads CASSQDGRGTDTQYF. The CDR3 DNA reads as TGTGCCAGCAGCCAAGATGGAAGGGGTACAGATACGCAGTATTTT.

The V call is TRBV7-8, the J call TRBJ1-2; D not certain. The V and J ends lost 1 base and 1 base respectively, with 10 bases between them. The CDR3 runs 15 residues. Germline V CDR1 and CDR2: SGHVS, FQNEAQ. CDR3 region: CASSLGGQNNYGYTF. CDR3 sequence (DNA): TGTGCCAGCAGCTTAGGCGGTCAGAATAACTATGGCTACACCTTC.

The gene calls are TRBV7-2 and TRBJ2-1; D is perhaps TRBD2 (5 bases). Germline V gene lookup returns CDR1 SGHTA and CDR2 FQGNSA. This CDR3 has 16 amino acids. Trimming pared 2 bases from V and 2 bases from J, leaving 13 bases between. CDR3 amino acids: CASSLMSPGTYNEQFF. The CDR3 nucleotides read TGTGCCAGCAGCTTAATGTCTCCGGGAACCTACAATGAGCAGTTCTTC.

The chain combines TRBV11-2 with TRBJ2-1; 8 bases are a match to TRBD2. The CDR3 is 16 residues long. V lost 5 bases, J lost 7 bases, and 13 bases stayed unmatched. The germline V gene has CDR1 SGHAT and CDR2 FQNNGV. The CDR3 is CASSGHSGVTRNEQFF. For the CDR3, the DNA is TGTGCCAGCAGCGGCCATAGCGGGGTTACGCGGAATGAGCAGTTCTTC.

The chain links TRBV6-6 to TRBJ1-2, with TRBD1 as a possible D gene (5 bases). The V and J ends lost 6 bases and 5 bases respectively, with 13 bases between them. The germline V gene has CDR1 MNHNY and CDR2 SVGAGI (reference sequence). This CDR3 region has 13 residues. The CDR3 bases are TGTGCCAGCAGGACGGACACCTTATATGGCTACACCTTC. Amino acid sequence: CASRTDTLYGYTF.

In its sample, this clone ranks as large (0.1 to 1%). The J gene is TRBJ2-1, the V gene TRBV18; 7 positions match TRBD1. Trimming at V came to 3 bases and at J to 7 bases, leaving 9 bases not matched to a gene. The CDR3 sequence is 15 residues long. Germline-derived CDR1 and CDR2 are KGHSH and LQKENI. The CDR3 nucleotides are TGTGCCAGCTCACCGAATGCAGGGGGTCTTAATGAGCAGTTCTTC. Translating it yields CASSPNAGGLNEQFF.

This chain connects TRBV19 to TRBJ1-1; 7 bases agree with TRBD1. The CDR3 totals 14 residues. V dropped 6 bases and J dropped 5; count of bases not matched to a gene: 9. CDR1 is LNHDA, CDR2 SQIVND, per germline (reference sequence). The chain's CDR3 is CASSPRGGGTEAFF. Written as DNA, the CDR3 is TGTGCCAGTAGCCCGCGAGGGGGCGGAACTGAAGCTTTCTTT.

This chain connects TRBV2 to TRBJ1-5; possibly TRBD1 for D (5 bases). Trimming took off 6 bases at V and 9 bases at J, with 12 bases between the two ends. The germline CDR1 and CDR2 sequences are SNHLY and FYNNEI. The CDR3 consists of 12 residues. The CDR3 sequence is CASRGGSRPQHF. The CDR3, as DNA: TGTGCCAGCAGGGGGGGTAGTCGGCCCCAGCATTTT.

This clone was counted a few times. The CDR3 DNA sequence: TGCGCCAGCAGCCAAGGAACGACTAGCGGGGACGGGGTCAAAAACATTCAGTACTTC. This sequence encodes CASSQGTTSGDGVKNIQYF. The rearrangement joins TRBV4-3 to TRBJ2-4, with TRBD2 identical over 11 bases. CDR3 length: 19 residues. V was pared by 1 base and J by 3 bases, with 11 bases of the junction left unmatched. Germline V CDR1 and CDR2: LGHNA, YSLEER.

This clone was picked up one time. V and J are TRBV19 and TRBJ1-1; TRBD1 agrees at 9 bases. Germline values: CDR1 LNHDA, CDR2 SQIVND (reference sequence). This CDR3 has 20 residues. The trim removed 1 base at V and 6 bases at J, leaving 21 bases unmatched. The CDR3 nucleotides read TGTGCCAGTAGTATAGCTCCTGGACAGGGGAAAACCACCTTATCCGCTGAAGCTTTCTTT. Translation gives CASSIAPGQGKTTLSAEAFF. Full variable domain (remainder filled in from reference TRBV19 and TRBJ1-1): DGGITQSPKYLFRKEGQNVTLSCEQNLNHDAMYWYRQDPGQGLRLIYYSQIVNDFQKGDIAEGYSVSREKKESFPLTVTSAQKNPTAFYLCASSIAPGQGKTTLSAEAFFGQGTRLTVV.

CDR3 in amino acids: CASSPKMIAGVRGNEQFF. CDR3 nucleotide sequence: TGTGCCAGCTCACCAAAAATGATAGCGGGGGTCAGGGGCAATGAGCAGTTCTTC. This chain connects TRBV18 to TRBJ2-1, with 9 bases lining up with TRBD2. J gave up 6 bases and V 2 bases, and 14 bases lay outside the gene matches. The CDR3 is made up of 18 amino acids. CDR1 is KGHSH, CDR2 LQKENI, per germline.

This clone was counted once. The chain combines TRBV5-1 with TRBJ1-1; D is possibly TRBD1 (6 bases). The germline V gene encodes CDR1 SGHRS and CDR2 YFSETQ. Trimming stripped 0 bases from V and 2 bases from J, with 8 bases between. This CDR3 comprises 14 residues. This CDR3 reads CASSLETGNTEAFF. The DNA for the CDR3 is TGCGCCAGCAGCTTGGAGACAGGAAACACTGAAGCTTTCTTT.

V and J are TRBV5-4 and TRBJ2-1; 9 bases are shared with TRBD1. The germline gives CDR1 SGHNT, CDR2 YYREEE (reference sequence). The V segment lost 4 bases and the J segment 8 bases; nucleotides outside the gene matches: 10. The CDR3 consists of 15 residues. This CDR3 is CASSLPGQGDYEQFF. The CDR3 coding sequence is TGTGCCAGCAGCCTTCCGGGACAGGGTGACTATGAGCAGTTCTTC.

The chain links TRBV18 to TRBJ1-5; 7 positions match TRBD1. Germline V gene sequence: CDR1 KGHSH, CDR2 LQKENI. CDR3 length equals 15 residues. V shed 3 bases, J shed 6 bases, and the junction held 8 bases outside the gene matches. The CDR3: CASSPTQGLLQPQHF. Written as DNA, the CDR3 is TGTGCCAGCTCACCGACACAGGGGCTTCTTCAGCCCCAGCATTTT.

The genes are TRBV18 and TRBJ2-7; D perhaps matches TRBD1 (6 bases). V was cut by 7 bases and J by 2 bases, with 12 bases left in between. The CDR3 runs to 13 residues. Looked up from germline, CDR1 is KGHSH and CDR2 is LQKENI. DNA for the CDR3: TGTGCCAGCTTGCCGACAGGAACCTACGAGCAGTACTTC. This codes for CASLPTGTYEQYF.

The table lists this clone with a count of one. The CDR3: CASTSYYGYTF. DNA of the CDR3: TGTGCCAGTACGAGCTACTATGGCTACACCTTC. V gene TRBV19 combines with J gene TRBJ1-2; D uncertain. This CDR3 comprises 11 residues. The germline V gene has CDR1 LNHDA and CDR2 SQIVND (reference sequence). The V end was cut by 7 bases, the J end by 3 bases, with 6 bases between.

V usage is TRBV5-5 and J usage is TRBJ1-2; D is undetermined. Germline CDR1 SGHKS, CDR2 YYEKEE (reference sequence). There are 14 residues in the CDR3. V dropped 0 bases and J dropped 6 bases, with 12 bases sitting between them. CDR3 bases: TGTGCCAGCAGCTTGGGCGAGGGTTTCGATGGCTACACCTTC. It translates to CASSLGEGFDGYTF.

The J gene is TRBJ2-1, the V gene TRBV18, with 10 nucleotides matching TRBD2. Per the germline V gene, CDR1 is KGHSH and CDR2 is LQKENI. The CDR3 is 15 amino acids. With V trimmed by 2 bases and J by 7 bases, 5 bases remained unmatched. The chain's CDR3 is CASSPGLAVVNEQFF. The CDR3 nucleotides read TGTGCCAGCTCACCAGGACTAGCGGTTGTTAATGAGCAGTTCTTC.

The chain recombines TRBV5-8 with TRBJ2-3; 9 bases fit TRBD1. The CDR3 runs to 17 residues. V lost 4 bases and J lost 3; bases outside the gene matches: 12. CDR1 SGHTS and CDR2 YDEGEE come from the germline V gene. The CDR3 nucleotides are TGTGCCAGCAGCAGGGGACAGGGACCCATAATTACAGATACGCAGTATTTT. This encodes CASSRGQGPIITDTQYF.

V is TRBV5-5 and J is TRBJ2-6; maybe TRBD2 (5 bases). Trimming stripped 2 bases from V and 1 base from J, with 7 bases between. The CDR3 extends over 15 amino acids. Germline assignment: CDR1 SGHKS and CDR2 YYEKEE (reference sequence). The CDR3 DNA reads as TGTGCCAGCAGCTTTCCGGGGTCTGGGGCCAACGTCCTGACTTTC. It is translated as CASSFPGSGANVLTF. Looking up the rest from reference TRBV5-5 and TRBJ2-6 gives the full variable domain: DAGVTQSPTHLIKTRGQQVTLRCSPISGHKSVSWYQQVLGQGPQFIFQYYEKEERGRGNFPDRFSARQFPNYSSELNVNALLLGDSALYLCASSFPGSGANVLTFGAGSRLTVL.

This chain connects TRBV15 to TRBJ2-3, with 12 bases identical to TRBD2. The length of the CDR3 is 15 residues. The germline V gene encodes CDR1 LNHNV and CDR2 YYDKDF (reference sequence). Germline trimming cut 0 bases from V and 5 bases from J; bases unmatched to any gene: 0. CDR3 amino acids: CATSRETSGGDTQYF. The CDR3 coding sequence is TGTGCCACCAGCAGAGAGACTAGCGGGGGAGATACGCAGTATTTT.

The chain employs TRBV4-1 and TRBJ1-2; a weak D match, TRBD1 (6 bases). Germline V CDR1 and CDR2: MGHRA, YSYEKL. With 4 bases removed from V and 8 bases from J, the gap between germline ends came to 20 bases. The length of the CDR3 is 15 residues. The DNA of the CDR3 is TGCGCCAGCAGCCCGCCCTTCAGGGGATTCGAGGGCTACACCTTC. It translates to CASSPPFRGFEGYTF.